This T cell receptor (beta chain) was sequenced for a study of blood T cell repertoires in COVID-19. Sequencing used immunoSEQ multiplex PCR; TCRdb keeps in-frame clones, though not all of them. Of about 200,000 clones detected, roughly 84% appear once; the ten largest clones hold over 15%. The germline V gene encodes CDR1 MNHNY and CDR2 SVGAGI (reference sequence). Trimming took 3 bases from V and 5 from J; bases not matched to a gene: 6. The CDR3 runs to 15 residues. This clone was counted between two and nine times. This receptor was identified in a man in his forties or fifties with COVID-19, enrolled during active disease. This rearrangement joins TRBV6-6 to TRBJ2-2, with 7 nucleotides matching TRBD1. Sample: peripheral blood. The CDR3 DNA reads TGTGCCAGCAGTTATGAAGGGGGCGGGACCGGGGAGCTGTTTTTT. This encodes CASSYEGGGTGELFF.